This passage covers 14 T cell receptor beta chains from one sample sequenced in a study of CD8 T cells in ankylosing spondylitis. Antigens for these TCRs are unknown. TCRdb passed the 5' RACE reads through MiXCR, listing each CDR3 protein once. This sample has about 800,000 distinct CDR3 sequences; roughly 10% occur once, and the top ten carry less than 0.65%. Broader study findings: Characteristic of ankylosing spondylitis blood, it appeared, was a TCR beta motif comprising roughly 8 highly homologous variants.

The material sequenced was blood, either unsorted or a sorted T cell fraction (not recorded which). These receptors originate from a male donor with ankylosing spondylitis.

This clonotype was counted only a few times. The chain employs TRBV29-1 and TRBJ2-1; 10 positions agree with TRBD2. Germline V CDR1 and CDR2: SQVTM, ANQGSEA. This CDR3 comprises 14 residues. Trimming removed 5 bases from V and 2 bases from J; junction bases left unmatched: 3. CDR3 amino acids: CSVKTSGTYNEQFF. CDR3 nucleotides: TGCAGCGTTAAAACTAGCGGGACCTACAATGAGCAGTTCTTC.

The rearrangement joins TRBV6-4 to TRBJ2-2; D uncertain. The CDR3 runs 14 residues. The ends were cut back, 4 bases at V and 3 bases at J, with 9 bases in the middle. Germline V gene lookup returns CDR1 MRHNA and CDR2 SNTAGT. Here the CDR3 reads CASSGNSHTGELFF. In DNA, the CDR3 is TGTGCCAGCAGTGGTAACAGCCACACCGGGGAGCTGTTTTTT.

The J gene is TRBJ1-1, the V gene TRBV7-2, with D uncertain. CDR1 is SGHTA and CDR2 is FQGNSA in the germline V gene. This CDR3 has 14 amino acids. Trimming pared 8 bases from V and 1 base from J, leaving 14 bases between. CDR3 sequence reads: CASSKQAANTEAFF. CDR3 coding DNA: TGTGCCAGCTCCAAGCAGGCAGCGAACACTGAAGCTTTCTTT. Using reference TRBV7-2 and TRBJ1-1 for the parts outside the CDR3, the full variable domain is GAGVSQSPSNKVTEKGKDVELRCDPISGHTALYWYRQSLGQGLEFLIYFQGNSAPDKSGLPSDRFSAERTGGSVSTLTIQRTQQEDSAVYLCASSKQAANTEAFFGQGTRLTVV.

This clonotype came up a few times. CDR3 nucleotide sequence: TGTGCCAGCAACATCTTGCCAGAAGGGTACACCGGGGAGCTGTTTTTT. This codes for CASNILPEGYTGELFF. This rearrangement joins TRBV7-2 to TRBJ2-2; the D is unclear. From germline, CDR1 is SGHTA and CDR2 FQGNSA. The ends were cut back, 7 bases at V and 3 bases at J, with 18 bases in the middle. CDR3 length: 16 amino acids.

The CDR3 protein is CASSDSGLARPLEQFF. The CDR3 bases are TGTGCCAGCAGTGACTCAGGATTAGCCCGTCCCCTGGAGCAGTTCTTC. This chain connects TRBV6-4 to TRBJ2-1; D gene ambiguous. Per germline, CDR1 MRHNA and CDR2 SNTAGT. Between the trimmed V and J ends, which lost 0 bases and 10 bases, there was a span of 19 bases. This CDR3 has 16 amino acids.

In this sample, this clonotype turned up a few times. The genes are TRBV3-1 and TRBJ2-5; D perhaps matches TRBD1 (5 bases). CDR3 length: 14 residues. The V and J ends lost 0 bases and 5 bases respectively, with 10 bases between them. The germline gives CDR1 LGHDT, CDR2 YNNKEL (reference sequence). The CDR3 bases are TGTGCCAGCAGCCAAGATCCAGGGTGGGAGACCCAGTACTTC. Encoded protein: CASSQDPGWETQYF.

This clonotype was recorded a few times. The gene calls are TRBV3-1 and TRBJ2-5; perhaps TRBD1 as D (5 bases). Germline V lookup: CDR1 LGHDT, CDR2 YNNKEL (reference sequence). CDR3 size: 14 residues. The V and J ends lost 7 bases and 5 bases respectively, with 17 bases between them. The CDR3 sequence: CASNKQGGEETQYF. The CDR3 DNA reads TGTGCCAGCAACAAGCAGGGTGGTGAGGAGACCCAGTACTTC.

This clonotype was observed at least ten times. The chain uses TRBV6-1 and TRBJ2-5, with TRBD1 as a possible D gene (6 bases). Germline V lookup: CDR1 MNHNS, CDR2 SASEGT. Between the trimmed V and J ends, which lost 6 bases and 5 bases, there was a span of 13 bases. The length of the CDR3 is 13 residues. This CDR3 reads CASRTQGGETQYF. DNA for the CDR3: TGTGCCAGCAGGACACAGGGCGGCGAGACCCAGTACTTC.

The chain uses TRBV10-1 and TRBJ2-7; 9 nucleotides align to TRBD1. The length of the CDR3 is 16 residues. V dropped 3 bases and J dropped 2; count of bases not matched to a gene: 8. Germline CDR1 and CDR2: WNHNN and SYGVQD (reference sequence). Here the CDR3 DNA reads TGCGCCAGCAGTGAACCCAACAGGGGGCCGACCTACGAGCAGTACTTC. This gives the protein CASSEPNRGPTYEQYF.

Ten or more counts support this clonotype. The CDR3 region is CASSLDRNEQFF. CDR3 nucleotide sequence: TGTGCCAGCAGCTTAGACAGAAATGAGCAGTTCTTC. V and J are TRBV7-8 and TRBJ2-1; no reliable D call. The CDR3 runs 12 residues. CDR1 and CDR2 from the germline V gene are SGHVS and FQNEAQ. Trimming left V 1 base short and J 7 bases short, with 5 bases between.

CDR3 nucleotide sequence: TGTGCCAGCAGTTGGAGCAATCAGCCCCAGCATTTT. It is translated as CASSWSNQPQHF. The chain uses TRBV12-3 or TRBV12-4 and TRBJ1-5; no clear D. The CDR3 has 12 amino acids. Deletions cut 4 bases from V and 1 base from J, with 2 bases between.

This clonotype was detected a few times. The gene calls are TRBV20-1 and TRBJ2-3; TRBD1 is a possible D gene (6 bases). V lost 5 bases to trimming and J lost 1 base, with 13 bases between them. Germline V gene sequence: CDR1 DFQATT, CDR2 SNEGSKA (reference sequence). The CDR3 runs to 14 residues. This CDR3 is CSAGDMPGTDTQYF. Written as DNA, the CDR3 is TGCAGTGCTGGGGACATGCCGGGCACAGATACGCAGTATTTT.

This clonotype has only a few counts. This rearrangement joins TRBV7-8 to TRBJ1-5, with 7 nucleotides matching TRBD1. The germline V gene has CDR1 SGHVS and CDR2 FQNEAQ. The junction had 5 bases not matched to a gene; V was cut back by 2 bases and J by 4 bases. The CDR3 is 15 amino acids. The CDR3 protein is CASSLKAGGNQPQHF. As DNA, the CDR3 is TGTGCCAGCAGCTTAAAGGCAGGGGGTAATCAGCCCCAGCATTTT.

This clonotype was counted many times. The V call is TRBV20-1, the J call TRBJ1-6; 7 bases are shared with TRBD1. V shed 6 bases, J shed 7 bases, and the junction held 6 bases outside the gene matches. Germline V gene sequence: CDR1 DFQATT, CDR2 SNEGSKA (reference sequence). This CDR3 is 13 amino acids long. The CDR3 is CSAKTGQNSPLHF. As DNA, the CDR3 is TGCAGTGCGAAGACAGGGCAGAATTCACCCCTCCACTTT.